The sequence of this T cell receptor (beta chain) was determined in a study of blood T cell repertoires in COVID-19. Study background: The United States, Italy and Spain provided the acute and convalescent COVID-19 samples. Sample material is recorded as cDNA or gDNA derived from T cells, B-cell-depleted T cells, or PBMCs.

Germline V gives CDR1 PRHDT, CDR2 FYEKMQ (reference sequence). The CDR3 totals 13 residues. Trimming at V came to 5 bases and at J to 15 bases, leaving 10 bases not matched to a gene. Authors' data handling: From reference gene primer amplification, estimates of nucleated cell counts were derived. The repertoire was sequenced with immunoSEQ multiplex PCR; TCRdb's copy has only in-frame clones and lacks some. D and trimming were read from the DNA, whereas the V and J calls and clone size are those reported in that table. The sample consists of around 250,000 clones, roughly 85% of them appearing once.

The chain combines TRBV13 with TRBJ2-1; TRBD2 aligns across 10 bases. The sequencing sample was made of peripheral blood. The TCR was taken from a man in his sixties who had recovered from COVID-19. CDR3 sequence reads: CASSRSGGAKSFF. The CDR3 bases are TGTGCCAGCAGCCGAAGCGGGGGGGCCAAGTCGTTCTTC.